These 6 T cell receptor beta chains originate from one sample sequenced in a study of CD8+CD57+ T cells in acquired aplastic anemia (dated by TCRdb to the late 2010s). This sample was sequenced with an Illumina HiSeq 2000. Genomic DNA served as template for TCR beta VDJ combination and CDR3 sequence profiling. TCRdb applied fastp at Q25 and MiXCR to the public reads, then kept only in-frame beta chains. Rows with one shared CDR3 protein collapse into an entry with the most common genes and DNA. The sample data list some 180,000 distinct CDR3 sequences, and roughly 60% of these were observed just once. The leading ten clones occupy about 42% of the sample. Flow cytometry had shown CD8+CD57+ cell expansion in the patients selected for sequencing. The sample comprised sorted CD4+, CD8+, or CD8+CD57+ T cells (not recorded which) from PBMCs. Receptor source: a human donor with aplastic anemia.

This chain connects TRBV9 to TRBJ2-4; maybe TRBD1 (6 bases). Germline V lookup: CDR1 SGDLS, CDR2 YYNGEE. The length of the CDR3 is 14 residues. The ends were cut back, 5 bases at V and 6 bases at J, with 15 bases in the middle. CDR3 amino acids: CASSRGGGGNIQYF. CDR3 DNA: TGTGCCAGCAGTCGAGGTGGGGGCGGAAACATTCAGTACTTC.

The sample holds a few counts of this clonotype. The chain couples TRBV27 to TRBJ2-1; maybe TRBD1 (6 bases). Germline assignment: CDR1 MNHEY and CDR2 SMNVEV (reference sequence). The CDR3 covers 14 residues. Deletions cut 7 bases from V and 3 bases from J, with 13 bases between. This chain's CDR3 is CASTQGQYYNEQFF. In DNA form, the CDR3 reads TGTGCCAGCACTCAAGGACAGTACTACAATGAGCAGTTCTTC.

The V call is TRBV5-4, the J call TRBJ2-7; 9 positions agree with TRBD2. The CDR3 has 15 amino acids. V dropped 0 bases and J dropped 7; count of bases not matched to a gene: 8. Germline CDR1 reads SGHNT; CDR2 reads YYREEE (reference sequence). The CDR3 region has the DNA TGTGCCAGCAGCTTGGCGGCTAGCGGGGCGAGAGAGCAGTACTTC. It specifies CASSLAASGAREQYF.

This chain links TRBV7-9 with TRBJ2-1; 12 nucleotides agree with TRBD2. The V gene end was trimmed by 3 bases and the J gene end by 10 bases; junction bases not matched to a gene: 10. The CDR3 covers 16 residues. The V gene's germline CDR1 is SEHNR and CDR2 FQNEAQ (reference sequence). CDR3 bases: TGTGCCAGCAGCTTCCCGGGACTAGCGGGTGGTCGCGAGCAGTTCTTC. Protein: CASSFPGLAGGREQFF.

In this sample, this clonotype turned up once. The chain recombines TRBV20-1 with TRBJ2-7, with TRBD1 as a possible D gene (8 bases). Per germline, CDR1 DFQATT and CDR2 SNEGSKA (reference sequence). This CDR3 spans 16 amino acids. The V and J ends lost 6 bases and 0 bases respectively, with 21 bases between them. The DNA of the CDR3 is TGCAGTGCCCCTGGGGGGGGGGGACAGGTCTCCTACGAGCAGTACTTC. Encoded protein: CSAPGGGGQVSYEQYF.

This clonotype came up many times. The rearrangement links TRBV6-5 to TRBJ1-1, with a possible D match to TRBD1 (5 bases). Germline V gene lookup returns CDR1 MNHEY and CDR2 SVGAGI. The CDR3 is made up of 16 amino acids. V dropped 0 bases and J dropped 3 bases, with 14 bases sitting between them. CDR3 amino acids: CASSYSSRGLDTEAFF. The CDR3 nucleotides are TGTGCCAGCAGTTACTCAAGTCGGGGCCTGGACACTGAAGCTTTCTTT.